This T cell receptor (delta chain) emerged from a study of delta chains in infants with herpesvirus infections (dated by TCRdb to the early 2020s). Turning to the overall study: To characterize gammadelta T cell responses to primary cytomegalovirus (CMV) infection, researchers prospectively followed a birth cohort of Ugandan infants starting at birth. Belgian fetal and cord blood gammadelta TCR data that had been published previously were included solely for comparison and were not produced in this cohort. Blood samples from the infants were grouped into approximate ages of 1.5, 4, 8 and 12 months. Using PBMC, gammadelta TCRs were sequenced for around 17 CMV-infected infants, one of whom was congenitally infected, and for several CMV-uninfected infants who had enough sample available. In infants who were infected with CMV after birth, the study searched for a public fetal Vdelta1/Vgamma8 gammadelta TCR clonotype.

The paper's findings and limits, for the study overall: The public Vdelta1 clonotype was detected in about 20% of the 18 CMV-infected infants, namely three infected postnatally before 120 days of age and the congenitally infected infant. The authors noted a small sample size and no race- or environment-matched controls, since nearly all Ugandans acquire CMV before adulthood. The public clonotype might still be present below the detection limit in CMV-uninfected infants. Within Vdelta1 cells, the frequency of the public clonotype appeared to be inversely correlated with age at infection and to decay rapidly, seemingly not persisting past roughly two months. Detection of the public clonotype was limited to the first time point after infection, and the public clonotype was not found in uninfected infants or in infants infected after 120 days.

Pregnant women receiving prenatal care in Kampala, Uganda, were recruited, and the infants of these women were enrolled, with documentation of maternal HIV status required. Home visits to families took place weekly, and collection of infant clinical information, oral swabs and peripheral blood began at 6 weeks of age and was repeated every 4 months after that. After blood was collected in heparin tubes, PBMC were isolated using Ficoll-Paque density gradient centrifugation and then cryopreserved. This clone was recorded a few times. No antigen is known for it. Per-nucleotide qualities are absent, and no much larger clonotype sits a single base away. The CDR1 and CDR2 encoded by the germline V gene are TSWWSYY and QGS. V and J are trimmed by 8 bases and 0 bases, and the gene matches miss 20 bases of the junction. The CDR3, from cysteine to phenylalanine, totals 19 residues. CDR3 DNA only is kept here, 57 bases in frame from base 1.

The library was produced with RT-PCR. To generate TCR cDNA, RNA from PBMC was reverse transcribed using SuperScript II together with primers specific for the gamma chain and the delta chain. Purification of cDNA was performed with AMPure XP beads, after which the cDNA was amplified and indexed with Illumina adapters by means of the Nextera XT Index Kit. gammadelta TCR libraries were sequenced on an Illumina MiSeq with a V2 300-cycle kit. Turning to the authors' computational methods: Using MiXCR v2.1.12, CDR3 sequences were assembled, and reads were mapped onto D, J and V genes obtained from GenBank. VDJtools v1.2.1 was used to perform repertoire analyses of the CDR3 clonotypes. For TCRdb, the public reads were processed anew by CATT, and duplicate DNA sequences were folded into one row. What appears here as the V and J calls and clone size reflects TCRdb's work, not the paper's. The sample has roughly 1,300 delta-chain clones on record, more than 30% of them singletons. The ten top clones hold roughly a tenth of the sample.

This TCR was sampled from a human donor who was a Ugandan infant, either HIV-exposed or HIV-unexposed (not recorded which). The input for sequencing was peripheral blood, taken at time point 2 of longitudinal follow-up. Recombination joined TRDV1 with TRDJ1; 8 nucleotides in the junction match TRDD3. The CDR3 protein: CALSLFPTGGRPNTDKLIF. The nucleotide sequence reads TGTGCTCTTAGTTTGTTCCCGACTGGGGGCCGACCTAACACCGATAAACTCATCTTT.